This T cell receptor (beta chain) was observed in a study of cytomegalovirus exposure and HLA in healthy donors. In the PCR, 60 Vbeta and 13 Jbeta primers were used. The table came from immunoSEQ multiplex PCR; TCRdb's copy has only in-frame clones and leaves some out. The sample includes roughly 180,000 clones, 79% of them seen just once. This clone has only one observation. As yet, its antigen is unknown. The study's findings and limits: Researchers reported in a later analysis that common viral pathogens appeared linked to several top clusters.

This CDR3 has 15 amino acids. The chain employs TRBV1 and TRBJ2-1; the tabulated D call, TRBD1, remains unverified against the DNA. TRBV1 is recorded as a pseudogene. The material sequenced was PBMCs. The receptor comes from a girl aged 5-17 years in good health and CMV-seropositive. As DNA, the CDR3 is TGCACCAGCACCGAGACAGGGGATTGGATGGGTGAGCAGTTCTTC. It encodes CTSTETGDWMGEQFF.